This entry lists 27 T cell receptor beta chains sequenced from one sample in a study of blood T cell repertoires in COVID-19. TCRdb's table, derived via immunoSEQ multiplex PCR, lists solely in-frame clones and lacks some. The table records 140,000 or so clones, 70% to 90% of them present only once. Sequences were obtained from peripheral blood. The receptors stem from a man aged 50 or older with acute or convalescent COVID-19.

This clone was seen a handful of times. V usage is TRBV6-1 and J usage is TRBJ1-2; 9 positions match TRBD1. This CDR3 region has 14 residues. Losses at the gene ends were 3 bases for V and 7 bases for J; bases not matched to a gene: 6. Per the germline V gene, CDR1 is MNHNS and CDR2 is SASEGT. The DNA for the CDR3 is TGTGCCAGCAGTGAGGGAAGGGACAGGGCTGGCTACACCTTC. Its protein is CASSEGRDRAGYTF.

V gene TRBV28 combines with J gene TRBJ2-3; D is perhaps TRBD1 (5 bases). This CDR3 contains 14 residues. V shed 7 bases and J shed 4 bases, with 15 bases lying between them. Germline V CDR1 and CDR2: MDHEN, SYDVKM. The CDR3, as DNA: TGTGCCAGCACTGACCATCAGGGTGCAGATACGCAGTATTTT. As protein: CASTDHQGADTQYF.

DNA for the CDR3: TGTGCCAGTGGACAGGGGGTTGGTAATGAGCAGTTCTTC. Translation gives CASGQGVGNEQFF. The chain links TRBV30 to TRBJ2-1, with 10 bases identical to TRBD1. CDR3 length equals 13 residues. CDR1 and CDR2 (germline): GTSNPN, SVGIG (reference sequence). Germline trimming cut 8 bases from V and 7 bases from J; bases unmatched to any gene: 8.

The chain joins TRBV19 to TRBJ1-1; 8 bases map to TRBD1. Germline CDR1 is LNHDA and CDR2 is SQIVND (reference sequence). The trim removed 5 bases at V and 5 bases at J, leaving 7 bases unmatched. This CDR3 contains 14 residues. The DNA of the CDR3 is TGTGCCAGTAGTGAGGACAGGGAAGAAACTGAAGCTTTCTTT. Encoded protein: CASSEDREETEAFF.

J is TRBJ2-3 and V is TRBV18, with 8 positions matching TRBD2. Per germline, CDR1 KGHSH and CDR2 LQKENI. The CDR3 has 14 amino acids. The ends lost 9 bases at V and 0 bases at J; junction bases unmatched: 5. The CDR3 here is CASNSGTSTDTQYF. CDR3 coding DNA: TGTGCCAGTAATAGCGGGACTAGCACAGATACGCAGTATTTT.

This clone appeared many times. The chain combines TRBV2 with TRBJ1-5, with unresolved D. CDR1 and CDR2 (germline): SNHLY, FYNNEI. The V gene lost 3 bases and the J gene lost 0 bases, with 6 bases spanning the gap. The length of the CDR3 is 14 residues. The CDR3 region is CASSEGDSNQPQHF. CDR3 DNA: TGTGCCAGCAGTGAGGGAGATAGCAATCAGCCCCAGCATTTT.

This chain links TRBV12-3 or TRBV12-4 with TRBJ2-7, with D unclear. V was clipped by 6 bases and J by 0 bases, with 9 bases between them. This CDR3 has 13 amino acids. The CDR3 DNA follows: TGTGCCAGCAGGGCCCCCAGCTCCTACGAGCAGTACTTC. Translated: CASRAPSSYEQYF.

The J gene is TRBJ2-7, the V gene TRBV13; the D is unclear. CDR1 and CDR2 (germline): PRHDT, FYEKMQ (reference sequence). The CDR3 has 14 residues. V lost 4 bases to trimming and J lost 0 bases, with 10 bases between them. As DNA, the CDR3 is TGTGCCAGCAGCTCGATCGACAACTCCTACGAGCAGTACTTC. It specifies CASSSIDNSYEQYF.

V and J are TRBV3-1 (or the pseudogene TRBV3-2) and TRBJ1-6; D is perhaps TRBD1 (5 bases). Germline values: CDR1 LGHDT, CDR2 YNNKEL (reference sequence). V shed 7 bases and J shed 8 bases, with 12 bases lying between them. The CDR3 has 13 amino acids. The CDR3, as DNA: TGTGCCAGCAAATTCAGGGCTGATTCACCCCTCCACTTT. Protein product: CASKFRADSPLHF.

V usage is TRBV18 and J usage is TRBJ1-2; possibly TRBD1 for D (6 bases). V lost 1 base and J 5 bases, leaving 8 bases between the germline ends. Germline V gene data show CDR1 as KGHSH and CDR2 as LQKENI. The CDR3 runs to 13 residues. The CDR3 is CASSPLQGYGYTF. The DNA of the CDR3 is TGTGCCAGCTCACCACTTCAGGGGTATGGCTACACCTTC.

Only a few counts were recorded for this clone. The V gene is TRBV3-1 (or the pseudogene TRBV3-2), the J gene TRBJ2-1; no clear D gene. V lost 4 bases and J lost 7, with 17 bases in between. Per germline, CDR1 LGHDT and CDR2 YNNKEL (reference sequence). This CDR3 contains 15 residues. For the CDR3, the DNA is TGTGCCAGCAGCCCCAAAGCGTACCCGACGAATGAGCAGTTCTTC. Protein sequence: CASSPKAYPTNEQFF.

V is TRBV9 and J is TRBJ1-1, with D unresolved. This CDR3 spans 16 amino acids. CDR1 is SGDLS, CDR2 YYNGEE, per germline. V was trimmed by 0 bases and J by 2 bases, leaving 14 bases between them. The CDR3, as DNA: TGTGCCAGCAGCGTAGGTGTGGCAAGGACTAACACTGAAGCTTTCTTT. Translation gives CASSVGVARTNTEAFF.

The gene calls are TRBV29-1 and TRBJ2-7; no clear D. Germline CDR1 and CDR2: SQVTM and ANQGSEA. Trimming pared 6 bases from V and 2 bases from J, leaving 11 bases between. The CDR3 has 12 amino acids. The CDR3 is CSVLTGAYEQYF. In nucleotides, the CDR3 is TGCAGCGTACTCACCGGAGCCTACGAGCAGTACTTC.

The chain is built from TRBV29-1 and TRBJ2-5; 11 nucleotides match TRBD1. Losses at the gene ends were 3 bases for V and 5 bases for J; bases not matched to a gene: 5. The CDR3 has 14 residues. The V gene's germline CDR1 is SQVTM and CDR2 ANQGSEA. The CDR3 protein is CSVEGTGGLETQYF. The CDR3 nucleotides are TGCAGCGTTGAGGGGACAGGGGGACTGGAGACCCAGTACTTC.

This rearrangement joins TRBV7-9 to TRBJ1-2; D gene unclear. The CDR3 extends over 14 amino acids. The ends were cut back, 1 base at V and 4 bases at J, with 10 bases in the middle. The germline V gene has CDR1 SEHNR and CDR2 FQNEAQ (reference sequence). This CDR3 reads CASSLGEAFYGYTF. CDR3 in DNA: TGTGCCAGCAGCTTAGGGGAGGCCTTCTATGGCTACACCTTC.

The chain employs TRBV9 and TRBJ2-2; TRBD2 agrees at 10 bases. V shed 7 bases and J 4 bases; nucleotides not matched to a gene: 10. Germline V gene lookup returns CDR1 SGDLS and CDR2 YYNGEE. CDR3 length: 16 residues. The CDR3 here is CASGSSGGAGTGELFF. CDR3 nucleotides: TGTGCCAGCGGATCCAGCGGGGGGGCCGGCACCGGGGAGCTGTTTTTT.

The CDR3 bases are TGTGCCAGCAGCGTCAGCTCTGGGGCCACAGATACGCAGTATTTT. Residues: CASSVSSGATDTQYF. The chain employs TRBV9 and TRBJ2-3, with D possibly TRBD1 on 5 matching bases. There are 15 residues in the CDR3. The V end was cut by 2 bases, the J end by 2 bases, with 12 bases between. CDR1 is SGDLS, CDR2 YYNGEE, per germline.

The chain couples TRBV24-1 to TRBJ2-2; TRBD1 matches 8 bases. Germline CDR1 is KGHDR and CDR2 is SFDVKD. V shed 1 base and J 5 bases; nucleotides not matched to a gene: 5. This CDR3 has 16 residues. The CDR3: CATSDFVRTGTGELFF. In DNA form, the CDR3 reads TGTGCCACCAGTGATTTTGTCCGGACAGGGACCGGGGAGCTGTTTTTT.

The chain employs TRBV9 and TRBJ2-1, with D unclear. CDR1 is SGDLS and CDR2 is YYNGEE in the germline V gene. This CDR3 is built from 12 residues. The V end lost 0 bases, the J end lost 8 bases, and 6 bases lay between the germline ends. CDR3 protein: CASSVGEHEQFF. In DNA form, the CDR3 reads TGTGCCAGCAGCGTAGGTGAGCATGAGCAGTTCTTC.

The genes are TRBV18 and TRBJ2-3; D is undetermined. The germline gives CDR1 KGHSH, CDR2 LQKENI. The CDR3 covers 15 residues. Deletions cut 2 bases from V and 0 bases from J, with 9 bases between. CDR3 loop: CASSPTVSSTDTQYF. In DNA form, the CDR3 reads TGTGCCAGCTCACCAACAGTTTCTAGCACAGATACGCAGTATTTT.

The chain couples TRBV10-3 to TRBJ1-1, with D perhaps matching TRBD1 (5 bases). The CDR3 extends over 12 amino acids. V was clipped by 8 bases and J by 4 bases, with 11 bases between them. Germline V gives CDR1 ENHRY, CDR2 SYGVKD. Here the CDR3 DNA reads TGTGCCATCGGGGGGGGGATCACTGAAGCTTTCTTT. Its protein product is CAIGGGITEAFF.

This clone occurred once. V is TRBV9 and J is TRBJ2-7; TRBD1 might be the D (6 bases). This CDR3 comprises 14 residues. V lost 2 bases to trimming and J lost 5 bases, with 14 bases between them. Germline V gene data show CDR1 as SGDLS and CDR2 as YYNGEE. This CDR3 is CASSVKGELDEQYF. In nucleotides, the CDR3 is TGTGCCAGCAGCGTTAAGGGGGAACTTGACGAGCAGTACTTC.

This clone appeared many times. The chain carries TRBV10-2 and TRBJ2-5, with 9 positions matching TRBD2. The J segment lost 7 bases and the V segment lost 0 bases, leaving 9 bases of the junction unmatched. The CDR3 spans 16 residues. Per the germline V gene, CDR1 is WSHSY and CDR2 is SAAADI. The CDR3 protein is CASSESTGTSQGTQYF. CDR3 nucleotide sequence: TGCGCCAGCAGTGAGTCGACGGGGACTAGCCAGGGGACCCAGTACTTC.

This clone appeared a single time. The CDR3 region is CASRDRGRYEQYF. The CDR3 coding sequence is TGTGCCAGCCGGGACAGGGGGCGATACGAGCAGTACTTC. The chain joins TRBV12-3 or TRBV12-4 to TRBJ2-7; 12 bases match TRBD1. There are 13 residues in the CDR3. Trimming removed 8 bases from V and 4 bases from J; junction bases left unmatched: 3.

The table lists this clone with a count of one. This sequence joins TRBV5-1 and TRBJ2-7; 10 bases map to TRBD1. CDR3 length: 14 amino acids. From germline, CDR1 is SGHRS and CDR2 YFSETQ. The V gene end was trimmed by 8 bases and the J gene end by 5 bases; junction bases not matched to a gene: 10. The CDR3 loop is CASYTGTGADEQYF. For the CDR3, the DNA is TGCGCCAGTTACACCGGGACAGGGGCTGACGAGCAGTACTTC.

This chain joins TRBV11-2 and TRBJ2-7; the D gene is possibly TRBD1 (6 bases). The V gene lost 2 bases and the J gene lost 0 bases, with 11 bases spanning the gap. The germline V gene has CDR1 SGHAT and CDR2 FQNNGV. This CDR3 is 15 amino acids long. The DNA of the CDR3 is TGTGCCAGCAGCTTAAGCACAGGGAGCTCCTACGAGCAGTACTTC. This codes for CASSLSTGSSYEQYF.

The chain couples TRBV10-3 to TRBJ1-2, with D possibly matching TRBD1 (6 bases). The germline V gene encodes CDR1 ENHRY and CDR2 SYGVKD. The germline V and J ends were trimmed by 2 bases and 8 bases, with 12 bases remaining between them. The CDR3 is 13 amino acids. CDR3 nucleotides: TGTGCCATCAGTGAGGGGGGCGTAGGAGGCTACACCTTC. Amino acids: CAISEGGVGGYTF.